These T cell receptor beta chains were read from a single sample in a study of vaccination effects on CD4 cells after COVID-19. The protocol was immunoSEQ multiplex PCR, while the TCRdb copy is restricted to in-frame clones and leaves out a portion. This sample yields about 71,000 clones, of which more than 60% are seen a single time; approximately 2.4% belongs to the top ten. These receptors are not linked to any known antigen. Material: CD4+ T cells from PBMCs cultured without peptide, obtained after COVID-19 vaccination. Receptor source: a human donor who received a COVID-19 vaccine. CDR3s include the opening cysteine and the closing phenylalanine or tryptophan. Fields, in order: clone size, V gene, D gene, J gene, CDR3 protein, CDR3 DNA. D genes are given only for firm matches. A row's size may be missing; if present it is once, few, many or a size class.

clone size: NA; V gene: TRBV12-1; D gene: NA; J gene: TRBJ1-6; CDR3 protein: CASSFDSYNSPLHF; CDR3 DNA: TGTGCCAGCAGCTTTGATAGCTATAATTCACCCCTCCACTTT
clone size: NA; V gene: TRBV19; D gene: TRBD1; J gene: TRBJ2-1; CDR3 protein: CASSIVQGANEQFF; CDR3 DNA: TGTGCCAGTAGTATTGTACAGGGGGCTAATGAGCAGTTCTTC
clone size: NA; V gene: TRBV14; D gene: NA; J gene: TRBJ2-2; CDR3 protein: CASSHSRLNTGELFF; CDR3 DNA: TGTGCCAGCAGCCATAGTAGGCTTAACACCGGGGAGCTGTTTTTT
clone size: NA; V gene: TRBV5-1; D gene: NA; J gene: TRBJ1-2; CDR3 protein: CASSPTGNYGYTF; CDR3 DNA: TGCGCCAGCAGCCCCACAGGGAACTATGGCTACACCTTC
clone size: NA; V gene: TRBV6-5; D gene: NA; J gene: TRBJ2-4; CDR3 protein: CASSYLGQNIQYF; CDR3 DNA: TGTGCCAGCAGTTACCTAGGCCAAAACATTCAGTACTTC
clone size: NA; V gene: TRBV5-5; D gene: NA; J gene: TRBJ1-5; CDR3 protein: CASSLGTNQPQHF; CDR3 DNA: TGTGCCAGCAGCTTGGGGACCAATCAGCCCCAGCATTTT
clone size: few; V gene: TRBV4-2; D gene: NA; J gene: TRBJ2-3; CDR3 protein: CASSQVQGPDTQYF; CDR3 DNA: TGTGCCAGCAGCCAAGTCCAGGGGCCGGATACGCAGTATTTT
clone size: NA; V gene: TRBV9; D gene: NA; J gene: TRBJ2-1; CDR3 protein: CASSVGTANEQFF; CDR3 DNA: TGTGCCAGCAGCGTGGGGACCGCAAATGAGCAGTTCTTC
clone size: NA; V gene: TRBV28; D gene: NA; J gene: TRBJ1-4; CDR3 protein: CASTQGGVLEKLFF; CDR3 DNA: TGTGCCAGCACCCAAGGGGGGGTTCTAGAAAAACTGTTTTTT
clone size: NA; V gene: TRBV30; D gene: NA; J gene: TRBJ1-2; CDR3 protein: CAWSMGGLGYTF; CDR3 DNA: TGTGCCTGGAGTATGGGGGGTCTCGGCTACACCTTC
clone size: NA; V gene: TRBV2; D gene: NA; J gene: TRBJ1-4; CDR3 protein: CASSELNEKLFF; CDR3 DNA: TGTGCCAGCAGTGAACTCAATGAAAAACTGTTTTTT
clone size: NA; V gene: TRBV4-1; D gene: TRBD1; J gene: TRBJ1-1; CDR3 protein: CASSLTEGGVNTEAFF; CDR3 DNA: TGCGCCAGCAGCCTCACGGAAGGGGGCGTGAACACTGAAGCTTTCTTT
clone size: NA; V gene: TRBV18; D gene: NA; J gene: TRBJ1-5; CDR3 protein: CASSPGHRAPQHF; CDR3 DNA: TGTGCCAGCTCACCGGGACACCGGGCGCCCCAGCATTTT
clone size: NA; V gene: TRBV5-8; D gene: NA; J gene: TRBJ1-2; CDR3 protein: CASSLAGNGIYGYTF; CDR3 DNA: TGTGCCAGCAGCTTGGCAGGGAATGGGATCTATGGCTACACCTTC
clone size: few; V gene: TRBV10-3; D gene: TRBD1; J gene: TRBJ1-2; CDR3 protein: CAISETGGNIQGYTF; CDR3 DNA: TGTGCCATCAGTGAGACAGGGGGCAACATCCAAGGCTACACCTTC
clone size: once; V gene: TRBV19; D gene: TRBD1; J gene: TRBJ1-2; CDR3 protein: CASSLYRGQGAGYTF; CDR3 DNA: TGTGCCAGTAGCTTGTATAGAGGACAGGGGGCTGGCTACACCTTC
clone size: NA; V gene: TRBV27; D gene: NA; J gene: TRBJ2-3; CDR3 protein: CASSFAIGLVRPSSTDTQYF; CDR3 DNA: TGTGCCAGCAGTTTCGCTATCGGGTTGGTACGACCCTCTAGCACAGATACGCAGTATTTT
clone size: NA; V gene: TRBV11-2; D gene: NA; J gene: TRBJ1-3; CDR3 protein: CASSLGFSGNTIYF; CDR3 DNA: TGTGCCAGCAGCTTAGGATTCTCTGGAAACACCATATATTTT
clone size: NA; V gene: TRBV27; D gene: NA; J gene: TRBJ2-5; CDR3 protein: CASSPDSWETQYF; CDR3 DNA: TGTGCCAGCAGCCCAGACAGCTGGGAGACCCAGTACTTC